This T cell receptor (beta chain) is from a study of beta chain features in type 1 diabetes. Study observations and caveats: Naive, central memory and Treg TCRB repertoires seemed to resemble each other more closely in patients than they did in healthy donors. Whether HLA type influences TCRB rearrangement remained unresolved here. TCRB CDR3s were moderately but significantly shorter in Type 1 diabetes patients in all four CD4+ subsets. Patients with type 1 diabetes carried fewer insertions and had more deletions at their VDJ junctions.

Concerning this clone itself: The antigen is unknown. Its ends do not fully match the called genes, so a read error is possible.

The CDR3 length is 10 residues. Germline V gene sequence: CDR1 GTSNPN, CDR2 SVGIG (reference sequence). Every isolated RNA sample was fully reverse transcribed, so sequencing captured expressed TCRB transcripts. Produced via immunoSEQ multiplex PCR; TCRdb's table is partial and in-frame only. The sample includes 600,000 or so clones, about an eighth of them seen just once. The receptor's source is a man between 18 and 35 years old with type 1 diabetes. The chain joins TRBV30 to TRBJ1-2, with no clear D. Sequenced material: naive CD4+ T cells from blood. The CDR3 sequence is CAWRAGHTAF. CDR3 in DNA: TGTGCCTGGAGAGCCGGCCACACAGCCTTC.